Below are 24 T cell receptor beta chains sequenced from a single sample in a study of blood T cell repertoires in COVID-19. The table came from immunoSEQ multiplex PCR; TCRdb's copy has only in-frame clones and leaves some out. Among approximately 50,000 clones, around 81% were seen once, and the ten largest hold 26%. Material for sequencing was peripheral blood. All receptors derive from a woman of 80 years or more with COVID-19, enrolled during active disease.

The genes are TRBV9 and TRBJ2-7, with D maybe TRBD1 (6 bases). Between the trimmed V and J ends, which lost 5 bases and 0 bases, there was a span of 12 bases. The CDR3 sequence is 14 residues long. CDR1 SGDLS and CDR2 YYNGEE come from the germline V gene. CDR3: CASSFGQSSYEQYF. In DNA, the CDR3 is TGTGCCAGCAGTTTCGGACAGAGCTCCTACGAGCAGTACTTC.

The sample holds a few counts of this clone. The CDR3 reads CASSDPREGNEQFF. CDR3 DNA sequence: TGTGCCAGCAGTGACCCACGAGAGGGCAATGAGCAGTTCTTC. The chain joins TRBV6-4 to TRBJ2-1, with D tentatively TRBD2 (5 bases). V was shortened by 2 bases and J by 6 bases, with 11 bases between the two germline ends. CDR1 is MRHNA, CDR2 SNTAGT, per germline. This CDR3 spans 14 amino acids.

The chain carries TRBV7-2 and TRBJ2-2; D unclear. The CDR3 has 15 residues. V lost 3 bases and J lost 5, with 13 bases in between. Germline loops: CDR1 SGHTA, CDR2 FQGNSA. CDR3 coding DNA: TGTGCCAGCAGCTTTAGCCCGGTGCGGACCGGGGAGCTGTTTTTT. Residues: CASSFSPVRTGELFF. Variable domain in full (rest from reference TRBV7-2 and TRBJ2-2): GAGVSQSPSNKVTEKGKDVELRCDPISGHTALYWYRQSLGQGLEFLIYFQGNSAPDKSGLPSDRFSAERTGGSVSTLTIQRTQQEDSAVYLCASSFSPVRTGELFFGEGSRLTVL.

The V and J genes are TRBV3-1 (or the pseudogene TRBV3-2) and TRBJ2-5; tentative D call: TRBD2 (6 bases). Germline V gene data show CDR1 as LGHDT and CDR2 as YNNKEL (reference sequence). CDR3 length: 14 amino acids. V was cut by 1 base and J by 5 bases, with 11 bases left in between. CDR3 DNA sequence: TGTGCCAGCAGCCAAGGGGGAGGAAGGGAGACCCAGTACTTC. This gives the protein CASSQGGGRETQYF.

This chain connects TRBV28 to TRBJ1-5, with a weak D call TRBD1 (5 bases). The germline V gene has CDR1 MDHEN and CDR2 SYDVKM. The CDR3 length is 18 residues. V was cut by 5 bases and J by 2 bases, with 22 bases left in between. Written as DNA, the CDR3 is TGTGCCAGCAGTAACACCATGGGGGGGGGAGTAGGCAATCAGCCCCAGCATTTT. It is translated as CASSNTMGGGVGNQPQHF.

This chain joins TRBV10-3 and TRBJ2-7, with 10 bases that match TRBD2. V shed 6 bases and J 6 bases; nucleotides not matched to a gene: 14. The CDR3 runs 16 residues. CDR1 ENHRY and CDR2 SYGVKD come from the germline V gene. CDR3 region: CAISFPLGAGGREQYF. The DNA for the CDR3 is TGTGCCATCAGCTTTCCTCTAGGAGCGGGAGGGCGCGAGCAGTACTTC.

This clone was detected many times. The chain couples TRBV7-9 to TRBJ1-6; 8 nucleotides align to TRBD1. Germline V gives CDR1 SEHNR, CDR2 FQNEAQ (reference sequence). The CDR3 length is 15 residues. V trimming: 7 bases; J trimming: 2 bases; junction bases outside the gene matches: 4. CDR3 sequence: CASNSGGAYNSPLHF. Here the CDR3 DNA reads TGTGCCAGCAACTCAGGGGGCGCCTATAATTCACCCCTCCACTTT.

This clone occurred once. The gene calls are TRBV10-3 and TRBJ1-1; 8 bases fit TRBD1. Trimming at V came to 4 bases and at J to 4 bases, leaving 5 bases not matched to a gene. This CDR3 contains 14 residues. Per the germline V gene, CDR1 is ENHRY and CDR2 is SYGVKD. The CDR3 nucleotides are TGTGCCATCAGTGCTGACAGGGGTAGCACTGAAGCTTTCTTT. Residues: CAISADRGSTEAFF.

This rearrangement joins TRBV29-1 to TRBJ1-2; D unresolved. CDR3 size: 14 residues. The germline V and J ends were trimmed by 1 base and 1 base, with 10 bases remaining between them. In germline, CDR1 is SQVTM, CDR2 ANQGSEA. The DNA for the CDR3 is TGCAGCGTTGAAGGCGGTGTACTTAACTATGGCTACACCTTC. Amino acid sequence: CSVEGGVLNYGYTF.

The CDR3: CSHLQGNIQYF. The DNA for the CDR3 is TGCAGCCATCTCCAGGGAAACATTCAGTACTTC. V is TRBV29-1 and J is TRBJ2-4; tentatively, D is TRBD1 (5 bases). Per germline, CDR1 SQVTM and CDR2 ANQGSEA. This CDR3 has 11 amino acids. V lost 8 bases to trimming and J lost 6 bases, with 11 bases between them.

This clone was counted ten times or more. The rearrangement links TRBV6-2 or TRBV6-3 to TRBJ2-7; D ambiguous. CDR3 length: 12 amino acids. V dropped 0 bases and J dropped 3 bases, with 3 bases sitting between them. Looked up from germline, CDR1 is MNHEY and CDR2 is SVGEGT. CDR3 region: CASSYSSYEQYF. Here the CDR3 DNA reads TGTGCCAGCAGTTACTCCAGCTACGAGCAGTACTTC.

The genes are TRBV7-9 and TRBJ1-1; D is perhaps TRBD1 (5 bases). The CDR3 length is 13 residues. The germline V gene has CDR1 SEHNR and CDR2 FQNEAQ (reference sequence). The ends were cut back, 11 bases at V and 0 bases at J, with 13 bases in the middle. The CDR3: CAGSGLLNTEAFF. The CDR3 DNA reads TGTGCCGGATCGGGACTCCTGAACACTGAAGCTTTCTTT.

The chain joins TRBV5-6 to TRBJ2-1; TRBD2 aligns across 7 bases. V was clipped by 3 bases and J by 10 bases; unmatched bases: 10. This CDR3 contains 14 residues. Germline V gene lookup returns CDR1 SGHDT and CDR2 YYEEEE. The CDR3 region has the DNA TGTGCCAGCAGCTCCACCCCTAGCGGAAAGGAGCAGTTCTTC. Its translation: CASSSTPSGKEQFF. Filled out from reference TRBV5-6 and TRBJ2-1, the complete variable domain reads DAGVTQSPTHLIKTRGQQVTLRCSPKSGHDTVSWYQQALGQGPQFIFQYYEEEERQRGNFPDRFSGHQFPNYSSELNVNALLLGDSALYLCASSSTPSGKEQFFGPGTRLTVL.

The rearrangement uses TRBV5-1 and TRBJ2-7; D possibly corresponds to TRBD2 (6 bases). Trimming left V 7 bases short and J 1 base short, with 15 bases between. Per the germline V gene, CDR1 is SGHRS and CDR2 is YFSETQ. The CDR3 spans 14 residues. In DNA, the CDR3 is TGCGCCAGCGGTTTCGGCGGGGCGTCCTACGAGCAGTACTTC. Protein sequence: CASGFGGASYEQYF.

The genes are TRBV29-1 and TRBJ2-3; tentative D call: TRBD2 (6 bases). Germline-derived CDR1 and CDR2 are SQVTM and ANQGSEA. The CDR3 has 14 residues. V lost 2 bases, J lost 0 bases, and 9 bases lay in between. CDR3 sequence: CSVEFGLSTDTQYF. The CDR3 DNA sequence: TGCAGCGTTGAATTCGGACTAAGCACAGATACGCAGTATTTT.

This clone was observed a handful of times. The V and J genes are TRBV11-3 and TRBJ2-1; 12 bases are shared with TRBD2. Trimming cost V 1 base and J 7 bases; bases outside gene matches: 5. CDR1 and CDR2 (germline): SGHNT, YENEEA. CDR3 length: 16 residues. The CDR3 sequence: CASSLVLAGGSNEQFF. The DNA for the CDR3 is TGTGCCAGCAGCTTAGTTCTAGCGGGAGGGTCTAATGAGCAGTTCTTC.

This clone has more than one count but fewer than ten. The chain employs TRBV4-1 and TRBJ2-1, with D possibly matching TRBD2 (6 bases). Trimming removed 3 bases from V and 6 bases from J, with 9 bases in between. CDR1 is MGHRA and CDR2 is YSYEKL in the germline V gene. The CDR3 consists of 13 residues. In nucleotides, the CDR3 is TGCGCCAGCAGCCATACGGGGGTCAATGAGCAGTTCTTC. Translation: CASSHTGVNEQFF.

The chain couples TRBV7-3 to TRBJ2-2, with 9 nucleotides matching TRBD2. This CDR3 contains 17 residues. V trimming: 5 bases; J trimming: 0 bases; junction bases outside the gene matches: 7. Germline V gene lookup returns CDR1 SGHTA and CDR2 FQGTGA. CDR3 nucleotide sequence: TGTGCCAGCAGCCTATATACTAGCGGGTCGAACACCGGGGAGCTGTTTTTT. Its translation: CASSLYTSGSNTGELFF.

The CDR3 spells CASSQQTGSEQYF. CDR3 nucleotide sequence: TGTGCCAGCAGCCAACAGACAGGAAGCGAGCAGTACTTC. This chain links TRBV7-9 with TRBJ2-7; TRBD1 is a possible D gene (6 bases). Deletions cut 5 bases from V and 6 bases from J, with 14 bases between. Germline CDR1 and CDR2: SEHNR and FQNEAQ (reference sequence). This CDR3 region has 13 residues.

This clone was detected a few times. The rearrangement joins TRBV4-1 to TRBJ1-1; 9 nucleotides line up with TRBD1. The CDR3 contains 16 residues. Germline trimming cut 3 bases from V and 4 bases from J; bases unmatched to any gene: 9. Germline lookup yields CDR1 MGHRA and CDR2 YSYEKL. The CDR3 sequence is CASSQRTGEVTTEAFF. In DNA, the CDR3 is TGCGCCAGCAGCCAGAGGACAGGGGAGGTTACCACTGAAGCTTTCTTT.

This clone was seen a single time. The chain links TRBV19 to TRBJ1-5; TRBD1 agrees at 8 bases. V lost 2 bases, J lost 5 bases, and 2 bases stayed unmatched. CDR3 length: 14 amino acids. Germline CDR1 and CDR2: LNHDA and SQIVND (reference sequence). The CDR3 loop is CASSIQGAHQPQHF. CDR3 nucleotides: TGTGCCAGTAGTATACAGGGGGCCCATCAGCCCCAGCATTTT.

The chain carries TRBV7-2 and TRBJ2-3; no firm D call. CDR3 length: 13 amino acids. Germline CDR1 SGHTA, CDR2 FQGNSA. Trimming removed 5 bases at V and 0 bases at J, with 6 bases between. CDR3 DNA: TGTGCCAGCAGCCCGTTTAGCACAGATACGCAGTATTTT. This translates into CASSPFSTDTQYF.

The chain carries TRBV7-9 and TRBJ2-1; the D gene is possibly TRBD2 (6 bases). Germline CDR1 is SEHNR and CDR2 is FQNEAQ (reference sequence). The CDR3 is made up of 15 amino acids. Trimming stripped 5 bases from V and 4 bases from J, with 15 bases between. The CDR3 coding sequence is TGTGCCAGCAGCCCCCCCCTAGCGAGTTACAATGAGCAGTTCTTC. Its translation is CASSPPLASYNEQFF.

The chain carries TRBV3-1 (or the pseudogene TRBV3-2) and TRBJ1-2; 7 bases fit TRBD1. J gave up 8 bases and V 1 base, and 4 bases lay outside the gene matches. Germline V gives CDR1 LGHDT, CDR2 YNNKEL (reference sequence). This CDR3 comprises 13 residues. The CDR3: CASSQAQGNGYTF. The CDR3 DNA reads TGTGCCAGCAGCCAAGCACAGGGGAACGGCTACACCTTC.